The clone carrying this T cell receptor (beta chain) was counted once. Its antigen is as yet unknown. Germline assignment: CDR1 WNHNN and CDR2 SYGVQD (reference sequence). The CDR3 length is 14 residues. The V end lost 2 bases, the J end lost 0 bases, and 7 bases lay between the germline ends. TCRdb's copy holds only in-frame clones and misses some; the assay was immunoSEQ multiplex PCR. The data contain about 98,000 clones, approximately 91% of them singletons. This record comes from a study of OX40 agonist ivuxolimab in advanced cancers. Across the study: Mean age 60 years, range roughly 20 to 85; 82.7% male.

If patients had autoimmune disease history or systemic immunosuppression, they were excluded. General study results and limits: Near-lowest levels of clonal expansion characterized partial responders at 0.1-3.0 mg/kg.

Sequenced material: CD4+ or CD8+ T cells sorted from blood, taken in a trial of the OX40 agonist ivuxolimab. This chain uses TRBV10-1 with TRBJ2-5; D remains unclear. The TCR originated in an adult with an advanced solid tumor such as melanoma, head and neck, liver or kidney cancer. CDR3 sequence: CASSEKGHQETQYF. CDR3 sequence (DNA): TGCGCCAGCAGTGAGAAAGGACACCAAGAGACCCAGTACTTC.